The 14 T cell receptor beta chains reported below all come from one sample, sequenced in a study of neurological immune-mediated disorders. Using its own MiXCR run on the 5' RACE reads, TCRdb lists one record per CDR3 protein. This table holds about 60,000 distinct CDR3 sequences, about 3.5% found once. Material for sequencing was PBMCs. The receptor source for this set is a man in his thirties or forties with multiple sclerosis.

This clonotype was seen many times. The rearrangement joins TRBV11-2 to TRBJ2-7; D may match TRBD1 or TRBD2 (6 bases each). The CDR3 loop spans 13 amino acids. Trimming stripped 2 bases from V and 9 bases from J, with 14 bases between. In germline, CDR1 is SGHAT, CDR2 FQNNGV. For the CDR3, the DNA is TGTGCCAGCAGCTTACCGGGGGCCCTAGGGCAGTACTTC. Translated, it gives CASSLPGALGQYF.

This clonotype was counted at least ten times. V is TRBV20-1 and J is TRBJ2-1; 8 bases agree with TRBD2. CDR3 length equals 15 residues. Unmatched junction bases numbered 11, after V lost 6 bases and J lost 4 bases. CDR1 and CDR2 (germline): DFQATT, SNEGSKA (reference sequence). The CDR3 bases are TGCAGTGCCAATCCCAGCGGGGGCCTTTACAATGAGCAGTTCTTC. Encoded protein: CSANPSGGLYNEQFF.

The sample holds many counts of this clonotype. The chain has TRBV12-3 or TRBV12-4 and TRBJ2-7; D unresolved. This CDR3 is built from 14 residues. The V end was cut by 5 bases, the J end by 0 bases, with 11 bases between. CDR3 protein: CASSPWAVSYEQYF. CDR3 in DNA: TGTGCCAGCAGTCCATGGGCTGTCTCCTACGAGCAGTACTTC.

This clonotype occurred many times. This sequence joins TRBV7-2 and TRBJ2-7; 8 nucleotides agree with TRBD1. Germline assignment: CDR1 SGHTA and CDR2 FQGNSA. The CDR3 spans 13 residues. Trimming at V came to 8 bases and at J to 2 bases, leaving 5 bases not matched to a gene. This CDR3 reads CASGLDRAYEQYF. The DNA of the CDR3 is TGTGCCAGCGGATTGGACAGGGCCTACGAGCAGTACTTC.

This clonotype was recorded many times. V usage is TRBV18 and J usage is TRBJ1-3; D ambiguous. Trimming took 7 bases from V and 0 from J, leaving 13 bases between them. The CDR3 runs to 15 residues. Germline assignment: CDR1 KGHSH and CDR2 LQKENI. This chain's CDR3 is CASFPGTRSGNTIYF. The CDR3 nucleotides are TGTGCCAGCTTCCCGGGCACCCGCTCTGGAAACACCATATATTTT.

A remark on this clonotype: Being one base from a much bigger clone, this may be a read error. The V and J genes are TRBV12-3 or TRBV12-4 and TRBJ2-1; 8 bases align to TRBD1. This CDR3 comprises 14 residues. Losses at the gene ends were 6 bases for V and 13 bases for J; bases not matched to a gene: 14. The chain's CDR3 is CASRVDRVGFSQFF. The CDR3 region has the DNA TGTGCCAGCAGGGTGGACAGGGTGGGTTTCAGCCAGTTCTTC.

This clonotype was seen at least ten times. The chain employs TRBV3-1 and TRBJ2-3; weak D call: TRBD1 (6 bases). Germline V lookup: CDR1 LGHDT, CDR2 YNNKEL (reference sequence). CDR3 size: 15 residues. The V end lost 3 bases, the J end lost 3 bases, and 13 bases lay between the germline ends. The CDR3 protein is CASSHPGDGTDTQYF. The CDR3 DNA reads as TGTGCCAGCAGCCACCCAGGGGATGGGACAGATACGCAGTATTTT.

In its sample, this clonotype was seen many times. The genes are TRBV7-8 and TRBJ1-5, with TRBD1 as a possible D gene (5 bases). V was trimmed by 5 bases and J by 2 bases, leaving 16 bases between them. Germline lookup yields CDR1 SGHVS and CDR2 FQNEAQ. There are 16 residues in the CDR3. The CDR3: CASSVYRFGGNQPQHF. The CDR3 nucleotides are TGTGCCAGCAGCGTTTACAGGTTCGGGGGCAATCAGCCCCAGCATTTT.

The chain links TRBV3-1 to TRBJ1-1; D is unclear. The CDR3 loop spans 12 amino acids. Germline CDR1 and CDR2: LGHDT and YNNKEL (reference sequence). The V end was cut by 2 bases, the J end by 11 bases, with 12 bases between. DNA of the CDR3: TGTGCCAGCAGCCAACTTAAGCATGAGGCTTTCTTT. This gives the protein CASSQLKHEAFF. Complete variable domain (other parts from reference TRBV3-1 and TRBJ1-1): DTAVSQTPKYLVTQMGNDKSIKCEQNLGHDTMYWYKQDSKKFLKIMFSYNNKELIINETVPNRFSPKSPDKAHLNLHINSLELGDSAVYFCASSQLKHEAFFGQGTRLTVV.

This clonotype came up a few times. Its ends do not fully match the called genes, so a read error is possible. This chain's CDR3 is CASSLDGTGGQPQNF. CDR3 DNA sequence: TGCGCCAGCAGCTTGGATGGGACAGGGGGTCAGCCCCAGAATTTT. The genes are TRBV5-1 and TRBJ1-5; 11 bases align to TRBD1. The germline V gene has CDR1 SGHRS and CDR2 YFSETQ. This CDR3 is built from 15 residues.

This clonotype showed up many times. J is TRBJ1-1 and V is TRBV19; D unresolved. CDR3 length equals 11 residues. From germline, CDR1 is LNHDA and CDR2 SQIVND (reference sequence). V was pared by 5 bases and J by 8 bases, with 9 bases between. The CDR3 DNA reads as TGTGCCAGTAGTGGCCAAGACGAAGCTTTCTTT. Its translation is CASSGQDEAFF.

This clonotype occurred many times. The gene calls are TRBV20-1 and TRBJ1-2, with D perhaps TRBD1 (6 bases). CDR1 is DFQATT and CDR2 is SNEGSKA in the germline V gene (reference sequence). The V end lost 0 bases, the J end lost 3 bases, and 8 bases lay between the germline ends. The CDR3 spans 13 residues. This CDR3 reads CSARDAGDYGYTF. The CDR3 DNA follows: TGCAGTGCTAGAGATGCAGGGGACTATGGCTACACCTTC.

This clonotype was recorded a few times. The V and J genes are TRBV7-3 and TRBJ2-2; D is undetermined. Deletions cut 6 bases from V and 4 bases from J, with 9 bases between. This CDR3 is built from 13 residues. Germline CDR1 is SGHTA and CDR2 is FQGTGA. In DNA form, the CDR3 reads TGTGCCAGCAGACCCGATGGCACCGGGGAGCTGTTTTTT. Translating gives CASRPDGTGELFF.

Concerning this clonotype itself: At one of its ends the junction is not consistent with the germline gene, which may arise from a read error. This chain links TRBV7-6 with TRBJ1-5, with 8 bases fitting TRBD1. CDR3 length equals 15 residues. Germline loops: CDR1 SGHVS, CDR2 FNYEAQ. CDR3 DNA: TGTGCCAGCAGCATGACCGGGACAGGATCTCAGCCCCAGAATTTT. Its translation: CASSMTGTGSQPQNF.